This TCR beta chain was sequenced for a study of T cell repertoires in cytomegalovirus infection. Study context: Indications came from public TCR beta signatures; they pointed to CMV infection and to a matching HLA type.

Overall study results and limits: Cumulative public TCR beta family frequency identified carriers of CMV plus the relevant HLA.

One entry per CDR3 protein results from TCRdb running MiXCR on the reads. The repertoire holds around 490,000 distinct CDR3 sequences, with approximately 26% as singletons. This clonotype was counted ten times or more. Antigen: not known. The V gene's germline CDR1 is SGHTA and CDR2 FQGNSA. The V gene lost 2 bases and the J gene lost 3 bases, with 12 bases spanning the gap. The CDR3 is 15 residues long. Sequencing used PBMCs. V and J are TRBV7-2 and TRBJ2-3, with a possible D match to TRBD2 (6 bases). The receptor's source is a human donor in good health (CMV status not recorded). Some clones in this sample may be carry-over from other donors' samples. CDR3 loop: CASSLRDLKTDTQYF. The CDR3 DNA follows: TGTGCCAGCAGCTTACGGGACTTGAAAACAGATACGCAGTATTTT.